A single sample gave rise to the 8 T cell receptor beta chains below, sequenced in a study of blood T cell repertoires in COVID-19. Produced via immunoSEQ multiplex PCR; TCRdb's table is partial and in-frame only. The data show 250,000 or so clones, around 84% seen once. The sequencing input was peripheral blood. Source of these receptors: a woman aged 60-70 years with COVID-19, enrolled during active disease.

This rearrangement joins TRBV11-1 to TRBJ2-2, with D perhaps TRBD2 (5 bases). V was trimmed by 5 bases and J by 2 bases, leaving 12 bases between them. Germline CDR1 reads SGHAT; CDR2 reads FQDESV (reference sequence). CDR3 length: 15 residues. CDR3 region: CASSAEGSNTGELFF. As DNA, the CDR3 is TGTGCCAGCAGCGCCGAGGGAAGCAACACCGGGGAGCTGTTTTTT. Full variable domain (rest looked up from reference TRBV11-1 and TRBJ2-2): EAEVAQSPRYKITEKSQAVAFWCDPISGHATLYWYRQILGQGPELLVQFQDESVVDDSQLPKDRFSAERLKGVDSTLKIQPAELGDSAMYLCASSAEGSNTGELFFGEGSRLTVL.

This clone was picked up one time. This chain joins TRBV5-1 and TRBJ1-4; 8 nucleotides match TRBD1. With V trimmed by 4 bases and J by 7 bases, 6 bases remained unmatched. From germline, CDR1 is SGHRS and CDR2 YFSETQ. This CDR3 has 14 residues. The CDR3 nucleotides are TGCGCCAGCAGCCACGGACAGGGTCGTGAAAAACTGTTTTTT. Amino acid sequence: CASSHGQGREKLFF.

This clone was recorded a few times. The chain couples TRBV7-9 to TRBJ2-1, with D possibly TRBD2 on 6 matching bases. The germline V gene has CDR1 SEHNR and CDR2 FQNEAQ (reference sequence). The CDR3 loop spans 13 amino acids. The ends were cut back, 5 bases at V and 5 bases at J, with 10 bases in the middle. CDR3 loop: CASSLLANNEQFF. Here the CDR3 DNA reads TGTGCCAGCAGCCTACTAGCCAACAATGAGCAGTTCTTC.

This clone has only a few counts. The chain has TRBV6-4 and TRBJ1-5; D gene uncertain. V was clipped by 2 bases and J by 6 bases, with 11 bases between them. The V gene's germline CDR1 is MRHNA and CDR2 SNTAGT. The CDR3 length is 14 residues. CDR3 nucleotides: TGTGCCAGCAGTGACAGCCGAGGTCCTCAGCCCCAGCATTTT. This gives the protein CASSDSRGPQPQHF.

The chain recombines TRBV5-4 with TRBJ2-3, with D perhaps matching TRBD2 (5 bases). Germline CDR1 is SGHNT and CDR2 is YYREEE (reference sequence). With 4 bases removed from V and 1 base from J, the gap between germline ends came to 7 bases. The CDR3 loop spans 13 amino acids. The CDR3 region is CASSISGTDTQYF. CDR3 sequence (DNA): TGTGCCAGCAGCATTAGCGGCACAGATACGCAGTATTTT.

The CDR3 DNA sequence: TGTGCCAGCAGTTTAGCAGGGGCCCGGGACGAGCAGTACTTC. It yields the protein CASSLAGARDEQYF. The rearrangement uses TRBV27 and TRBJ2-7; D possibly corresponds to TRBD1 (6 bases). Germline assignment: CDR1 MNHEY and CDR2 SMNVEV (reference sequence). The V gene lost 2 bases and the J gene lost 5 bases, with 13 bases spanning the gap. The CDR3 consists of 14 residues.

The CDR3 region is CASSLSGNQNTEAFF. The CDR3 bases are TGTGCCAGCAGCTTAAGCGGCAACCAGAACACTGAAGCTTTCTTT. The chain combines TRBV7-3 with TRBJ1-1; D uncertain. The CDR3 spans 15 residues. Germline V gene sequence: CDR1 SGHTA, CDR2 FQGTGA. Trimming shortened V by 1 base and J by 1 base, and 10 bases separated the two germline ends.

J is TRBJ2-3 and V is TRBV5-4; D uncertain. The CDR3 consists of 13 residues. The V end was cut by 1 base, the J end by 6 bases, with 9 bases between. From germline, CDR1 is SGHNT and CDR2 YYREEE (reference sequence). The CDR3 spells CASSLRSLDTQYF. In DNA form, the CDR3 reads TGTGCCAGCAGCTTGAGAAGCCTCGATACGCAGTATTTT. Supplemented by reference TRBV5-4 and TRBJ2-3, the full variable domain reads ETGVTQSPTHLIKTRGQQVTLRCSSQSGHNTVSWYQQALGQGPQFIFQYYREEENGRGNFPPRFSGLQFPNYSSELNVNALELDDSALYLCASSLRSLDTQYFGPGTRLTVL.